The clone carrying this TCR beta chain was seen more than once but under ten times. Antigen unknown. This table comes from immunoSEQ multiplex PCR, and its TCRdb copy is limited to in-frame clones, with some not included. The data contain about 100,000 clones, around 87% of them singletons. The sample belongs to a study of T cell responses to AZD1222 COVID-19 vaccine. Study-wide findings and caveats: It was only six AZD1222 recipients who were seropositive at baseline.

V dropped 6 bases and J dropped 8 bases, with 22 bases sitting between them. Germline V lookup: CDR1 LNHDA, CDR2 SQIVND (reference sequence). The CDR3 consists of 15 residues. The sample in question was peripheral blood, obtained on day 0 of AZD1222 vaccination. The rearrangement links TRBV19 to TRBJ1-2; no clear D. The source is an adult in good health. In DNA, the CDR3 is TGTGCCAGTAGGACGAACGACGGAGCGGATCGGGGCTACACCTTC. This gives the protein CASRTNDGADRGYTF.